This passage covers 13 T cell receptor beta chains from one sample sequenced in a study of T cell changes during pregnancy in multiple sclerosis. Clones were read by immunoSEQ multiplex PCR, and TCRdb kept only the in-frame ones, dropping some. The repertoire holds about 100,000 clones, with about 94% as singletons. The material sequenced was peripheral blood, taken before pregnancy. These receptor sequences come from a female donor with multiple sclerosis, enrolled in a pregnancy study.

This chain connects TRBV12-5 to TRBJ2-7; 9 bases match TRBD2. CDR1 LGHNT and CDR2 FRNRAP come from the germline V gene. V was pared by 8 bases and J by 2 bases, with 25 bases of the junction left unmatched. This CDR3 contains 20 residues. The CDR3 is CASPLLGGALTSGYPYEQYF. DNA for the CDR3: TGTGCTAGTCCCCTTCTTGGCGGGGCTTTGACTAGCGGATATCCCTACGAGCAGTACTTC.

The chain links TRBV28 to TRBJ1-5, with D uncertain. From germline, CDR1 is MDHEN and CDR2 SYDVKM. The CDR3 contains 15 residues. V was shortened by 1 base and J by 2 bases, with 9 bases between the two germline ends. The CDR3, as DNA: TGTGCCAGCAGTTTATCACATCATGGCAATCAGCCCCAGCATTTT. This sequence encodes CASSLSHHGNQPQHF.

This chain connects TRBV5-4 to TRBJ2-5; tentative D call: TRBD1 (6 bases). This CDR3 region has 14 residues. V was clipped by 2 bases and J by 0 bases, with 8 bases between them. Germline CDR1 is SGHNT and CDR2 is YYREEE (reference sequence). CDR3 sequence reads: CASSFRDNQETQYF. The CDR3 DNA reads TGTGCCAGCAGCTTCCGGGACAACCAAGAGACCCAGTACTTC.

The V call is TRBV28, the J call TRBJ2-7, with D perhaps TRBD2 (6 bases). The CDR3 spans 13 residues. Per the germline V gene, CDR1 is MDHEN and CDR2 is SYDVKM. Trimming pared 8 bases from V and 4 bases from J, leaving 15 bases between. The CDR3 nucleotides read TGTGCCAGCTACGGAGGGGCGGGGTACGAGCAGTACTTC. Amino acid sequence: CASYGGAGYEQYF.

The chain is built from TRBV6-1 and TRBJ2-2; D ambiguous. This CDR3 is 13 amino acids long. V shed 7 bases and J shed 6 bases, with 12 bases lying between them. Germline V lookup: CDR1 MNHNS, CDR2 SASEGT. The CDR3 protein is CASNLVNSGELFF. The CDR3 coding sequence is TGTGCCAGCAACCTAGTCAACTCCGGGGAGCTGTTTTTT.

This sequence joins TRBV18 and TRBJ2-7, with 8 nucleotides matching TRBD1. CDR3 length: 15 amino acids. The germline CDR1 and CDR2 sequences are KGHSH and LQKENI. With 3 bases clipped from V and 1 base from J, the junction kept 5 bases outside the gene matches. The CDR3 protein is CASSPMRDRSYEQYF. The CDR3 region has the DNA TGTGCCAGCTCACCCATGAGGGACAGGTCCTACGAGCAGTACTTC. The full variable domain, its missing parts supplied by reference TRBV18 and TRBJ2-7, is NAGVMQNPRHLVRRRGQEARLRCSPMKGHSHVYWYRQLPEEGLKFMVYLQKENIIDESGMPKERFSAEFPKEGPSILRIQQVVRGDSAAYFCASSPMRDRSYEQYFGPGTRLTVT.

The CDR3 region has the DNA TGTGCCAGTAGTCATCGGGCCCTGTCCGGGACTAGCGCAAGGAATGAGCAGTTCTTC. This encodes CASSHRALSGTSARNEQFF. The rearrangement links TRBV19 to TRBJ2-1, with TRBD2 matching over 10 bases. With V trimmed by 5 bases and J by 7 bases, 20 bases remained unmatched. Germline values: CDR1 LNHDA, CDR2 SQIVND (reference sequence). The length of the CDR3 is 19 residues.

The chain carries TRBV6-1 and TRBJ2-1; tentative D call: TRBD2 (5 bases). With 1 base removed from V and 6 bases from J, the gap between germline ends came to 10 bases. The CDR3 contains 14 residues. CDR1 and CDR2 (germline): MNHNS, SASEGT. CDR3 in DNA: TGTGCCAGCAGTGAAGGACTGAGGGCCAATGAGCAGTTCTTC. The encoded protein is CASSEGLRANEQFF.

The genes are TRBV6-1 and TRBJ2-7, with 7 nucleotides matching TRBD2. J lost 6 bases, V lost 3 bases, and 2 bases had no gene match. The germline gives CDR1 MNHNS, CDR2 SASEGT. CDR3 length equals 12 residues. DNA for the CDR3: TGTGCCAGCAGTGATTGGGAGGGCGAGCAGTACTTC. Translating it yields CASSDWEGEQYF.

Concerning this clone itself: Other DNA sequences of this sample code for an identical CDR3. The chain uses TRBV7-2 and TRBJ2-1; 8 nucleotides match TRBD2. The CDR3 loop spans 15 amino acids. In germline, CDR1 is SGHTA, CDR2 FQGNSA. With 2 bases clipped from V and 1 base from J, the junction kept 1 base outside the gene matches. Here the CDR3 DNA reads TGTGCCAGCAGCTTATTAGCGGGATCCTACAATGAGCAGTTCTTC. This translates into CASSLLAGSYNEQFF. Supplemented by reference TRBV7-2 and TRBJ2-1, the full variable domain reads GAGVSQSPSNKVTEKGKDVELRCDPISGHTALYWYRQSLGQGLEFLIYFQGNSAPDKSGLPSDRFSAERTGGSVSTLTIQRTQQEDSAVYLCASSLLAGSYNEQFFGPGTRLTVL.

The genes are TRBV6-5 and TRBJ2-1; 7 bases line up with TRBD2. V lost 0 bases, J lost 2 bases, and 4 bases stayed unmatched. Germline V CDR1 and CDR2: MNHEY, SVGAGI. The CDR3 is made up of 16 amino acids. The CDR3 loop reads CASSYSRLAAYNEQFF. Written as DNA, the CDR3 is TGTGCCAGCAGTTACTCCCGTCTAGCGGCCTACAATGAGCAGTTCTTC.

As DNA, the CDR3 is TGTGCCAGCAGCCCGTCGGCCAGGGGACCTAACTATGGCTACACCTTC. It specifies CASSPSARGPNYGYTF. The V and J genes are TRBV21-1 and TRBJ1-2; the table's D call TRBD1 went unverified against the DNA. TRBV21-1 is a pseudogene locus. There are 16 residues in the CDR3.

The V call is TRBV6-1, the J call TRBJ2-1, with 9 bases aligning to TRBD2. The CDR3 length is 16 residues. V gave up 1 base and J gave up 7 bases; unmatched junction bases: 8. Germline CDR1 and CDR2: MNHNS and SASEGT. CDR3 sequence reads: CASSEDGSGRGNEQFF. Written as DNA, the CDR3 is TGTGCCAGCAGTGAAGATGGTAGCGGGAGAGGGAATGAGCAGTTCTTC.